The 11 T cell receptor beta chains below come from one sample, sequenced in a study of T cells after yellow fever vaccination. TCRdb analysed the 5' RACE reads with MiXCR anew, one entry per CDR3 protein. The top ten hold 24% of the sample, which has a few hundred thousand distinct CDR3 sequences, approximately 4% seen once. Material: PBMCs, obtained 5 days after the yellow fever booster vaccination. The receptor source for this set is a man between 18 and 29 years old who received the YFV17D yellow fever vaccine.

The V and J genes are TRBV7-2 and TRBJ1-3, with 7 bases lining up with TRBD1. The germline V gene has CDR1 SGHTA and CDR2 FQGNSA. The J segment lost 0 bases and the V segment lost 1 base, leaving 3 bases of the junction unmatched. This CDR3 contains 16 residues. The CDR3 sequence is CASSLGQGSSGNTIYF. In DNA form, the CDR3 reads TGTGCCAGCAGCTTAGGACAGGGATCCTCTGGAAACACCATATATTTT.

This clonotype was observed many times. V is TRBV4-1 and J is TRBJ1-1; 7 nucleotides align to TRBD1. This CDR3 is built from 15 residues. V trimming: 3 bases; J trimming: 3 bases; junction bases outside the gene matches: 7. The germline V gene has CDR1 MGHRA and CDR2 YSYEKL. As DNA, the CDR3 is TGCGCCAGCAGCCATCGGGAGGGGGCGGACACTGAAGCTTTCTTT. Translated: CASSHREGADTEAFF.

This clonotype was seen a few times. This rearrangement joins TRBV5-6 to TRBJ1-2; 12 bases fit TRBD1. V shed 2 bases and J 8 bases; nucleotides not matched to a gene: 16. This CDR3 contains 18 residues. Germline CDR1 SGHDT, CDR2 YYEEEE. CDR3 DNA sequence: TGTGCCAGCAGCTTACTTGGGACAGGGGGCGCTAGGCGCGAGGGCTACACCTTC. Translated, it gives CASSLLGTGGARREGYTF.

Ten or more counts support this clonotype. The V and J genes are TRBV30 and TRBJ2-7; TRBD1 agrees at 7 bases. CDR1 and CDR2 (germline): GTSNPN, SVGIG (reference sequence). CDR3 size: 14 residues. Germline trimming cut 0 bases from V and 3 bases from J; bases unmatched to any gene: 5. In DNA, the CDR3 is TGTGCCTGGAGTGTAGGGACAGCCGTCTACGAGCAGTACTTC. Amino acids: CAWSVGTAVYEQYF. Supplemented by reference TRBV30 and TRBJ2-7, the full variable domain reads SQTIHQWPATLVQPVGSPLSLECTVEGTSNPNLYWYRQAAGRGLQLLFYSVGIGQISSEVPQNLSASRPQDRQFILSSKKLLLSDSGFYLCAWSVGTAVYEQYFGPGTRLTVT.

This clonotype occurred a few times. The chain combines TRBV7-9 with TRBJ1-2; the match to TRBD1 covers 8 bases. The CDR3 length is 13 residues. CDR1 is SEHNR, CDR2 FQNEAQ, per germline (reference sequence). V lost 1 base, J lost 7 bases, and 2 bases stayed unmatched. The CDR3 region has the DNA TGTGCCAGCAGCTTAGGGGGACAGGCTGGCTACACCTTC. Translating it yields CASSLGGQAGYTF.

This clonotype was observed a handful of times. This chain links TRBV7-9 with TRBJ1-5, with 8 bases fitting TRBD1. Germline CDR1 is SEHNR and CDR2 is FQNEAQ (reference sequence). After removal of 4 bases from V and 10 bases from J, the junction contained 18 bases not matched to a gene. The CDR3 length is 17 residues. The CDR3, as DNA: TGTGCCAGCAGCTCGTGGACTACCCAGGGACAGGCCGTTCCCCAGCATTTT. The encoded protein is CASSSWTTQGQAVPQHF.

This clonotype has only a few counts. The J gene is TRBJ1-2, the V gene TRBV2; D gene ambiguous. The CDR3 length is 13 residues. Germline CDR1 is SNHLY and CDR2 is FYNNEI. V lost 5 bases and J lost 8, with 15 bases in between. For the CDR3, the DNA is TGTGCCAGCAGTTTACAAGAGCTTCTGGGCTACACCTTC. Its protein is CASSLQELLGYTF.

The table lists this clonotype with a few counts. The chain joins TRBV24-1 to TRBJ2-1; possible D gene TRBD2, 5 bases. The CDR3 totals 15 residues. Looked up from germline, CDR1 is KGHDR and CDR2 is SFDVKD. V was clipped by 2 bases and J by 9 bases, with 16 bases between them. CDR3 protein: CATSDSHPGWSEQFF. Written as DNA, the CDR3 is TGTGCCACCAGTGATTCTCACCCGGGATGGAGTGAGCAGTTCTTC.

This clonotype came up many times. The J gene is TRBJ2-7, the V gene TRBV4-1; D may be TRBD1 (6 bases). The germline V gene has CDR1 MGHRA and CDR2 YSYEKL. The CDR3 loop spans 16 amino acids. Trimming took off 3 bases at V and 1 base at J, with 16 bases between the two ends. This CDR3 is CASSQDPGTRSYEQYF. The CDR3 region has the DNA TGCGCCAGCAGCCAGGACCCGGGGACACGATCCTACGAGCAGTACTTC.

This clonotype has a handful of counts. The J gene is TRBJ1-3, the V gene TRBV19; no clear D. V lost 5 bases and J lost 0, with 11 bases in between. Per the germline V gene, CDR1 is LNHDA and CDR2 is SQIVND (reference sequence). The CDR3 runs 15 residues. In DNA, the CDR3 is TGTGCCAGTAGTGTGACACCGAGCTCTGGAAACACCATATATTTT. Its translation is CASSVTPSSGNTIYF.

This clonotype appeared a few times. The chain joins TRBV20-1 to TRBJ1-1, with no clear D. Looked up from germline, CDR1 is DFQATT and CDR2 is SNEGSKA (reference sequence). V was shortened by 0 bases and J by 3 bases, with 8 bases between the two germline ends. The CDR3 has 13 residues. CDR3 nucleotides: TGCAGTGCTAGAGAGGGGTTCGACACTGAAGCTTTCTTT. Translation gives CSAREGFDTEAFF.